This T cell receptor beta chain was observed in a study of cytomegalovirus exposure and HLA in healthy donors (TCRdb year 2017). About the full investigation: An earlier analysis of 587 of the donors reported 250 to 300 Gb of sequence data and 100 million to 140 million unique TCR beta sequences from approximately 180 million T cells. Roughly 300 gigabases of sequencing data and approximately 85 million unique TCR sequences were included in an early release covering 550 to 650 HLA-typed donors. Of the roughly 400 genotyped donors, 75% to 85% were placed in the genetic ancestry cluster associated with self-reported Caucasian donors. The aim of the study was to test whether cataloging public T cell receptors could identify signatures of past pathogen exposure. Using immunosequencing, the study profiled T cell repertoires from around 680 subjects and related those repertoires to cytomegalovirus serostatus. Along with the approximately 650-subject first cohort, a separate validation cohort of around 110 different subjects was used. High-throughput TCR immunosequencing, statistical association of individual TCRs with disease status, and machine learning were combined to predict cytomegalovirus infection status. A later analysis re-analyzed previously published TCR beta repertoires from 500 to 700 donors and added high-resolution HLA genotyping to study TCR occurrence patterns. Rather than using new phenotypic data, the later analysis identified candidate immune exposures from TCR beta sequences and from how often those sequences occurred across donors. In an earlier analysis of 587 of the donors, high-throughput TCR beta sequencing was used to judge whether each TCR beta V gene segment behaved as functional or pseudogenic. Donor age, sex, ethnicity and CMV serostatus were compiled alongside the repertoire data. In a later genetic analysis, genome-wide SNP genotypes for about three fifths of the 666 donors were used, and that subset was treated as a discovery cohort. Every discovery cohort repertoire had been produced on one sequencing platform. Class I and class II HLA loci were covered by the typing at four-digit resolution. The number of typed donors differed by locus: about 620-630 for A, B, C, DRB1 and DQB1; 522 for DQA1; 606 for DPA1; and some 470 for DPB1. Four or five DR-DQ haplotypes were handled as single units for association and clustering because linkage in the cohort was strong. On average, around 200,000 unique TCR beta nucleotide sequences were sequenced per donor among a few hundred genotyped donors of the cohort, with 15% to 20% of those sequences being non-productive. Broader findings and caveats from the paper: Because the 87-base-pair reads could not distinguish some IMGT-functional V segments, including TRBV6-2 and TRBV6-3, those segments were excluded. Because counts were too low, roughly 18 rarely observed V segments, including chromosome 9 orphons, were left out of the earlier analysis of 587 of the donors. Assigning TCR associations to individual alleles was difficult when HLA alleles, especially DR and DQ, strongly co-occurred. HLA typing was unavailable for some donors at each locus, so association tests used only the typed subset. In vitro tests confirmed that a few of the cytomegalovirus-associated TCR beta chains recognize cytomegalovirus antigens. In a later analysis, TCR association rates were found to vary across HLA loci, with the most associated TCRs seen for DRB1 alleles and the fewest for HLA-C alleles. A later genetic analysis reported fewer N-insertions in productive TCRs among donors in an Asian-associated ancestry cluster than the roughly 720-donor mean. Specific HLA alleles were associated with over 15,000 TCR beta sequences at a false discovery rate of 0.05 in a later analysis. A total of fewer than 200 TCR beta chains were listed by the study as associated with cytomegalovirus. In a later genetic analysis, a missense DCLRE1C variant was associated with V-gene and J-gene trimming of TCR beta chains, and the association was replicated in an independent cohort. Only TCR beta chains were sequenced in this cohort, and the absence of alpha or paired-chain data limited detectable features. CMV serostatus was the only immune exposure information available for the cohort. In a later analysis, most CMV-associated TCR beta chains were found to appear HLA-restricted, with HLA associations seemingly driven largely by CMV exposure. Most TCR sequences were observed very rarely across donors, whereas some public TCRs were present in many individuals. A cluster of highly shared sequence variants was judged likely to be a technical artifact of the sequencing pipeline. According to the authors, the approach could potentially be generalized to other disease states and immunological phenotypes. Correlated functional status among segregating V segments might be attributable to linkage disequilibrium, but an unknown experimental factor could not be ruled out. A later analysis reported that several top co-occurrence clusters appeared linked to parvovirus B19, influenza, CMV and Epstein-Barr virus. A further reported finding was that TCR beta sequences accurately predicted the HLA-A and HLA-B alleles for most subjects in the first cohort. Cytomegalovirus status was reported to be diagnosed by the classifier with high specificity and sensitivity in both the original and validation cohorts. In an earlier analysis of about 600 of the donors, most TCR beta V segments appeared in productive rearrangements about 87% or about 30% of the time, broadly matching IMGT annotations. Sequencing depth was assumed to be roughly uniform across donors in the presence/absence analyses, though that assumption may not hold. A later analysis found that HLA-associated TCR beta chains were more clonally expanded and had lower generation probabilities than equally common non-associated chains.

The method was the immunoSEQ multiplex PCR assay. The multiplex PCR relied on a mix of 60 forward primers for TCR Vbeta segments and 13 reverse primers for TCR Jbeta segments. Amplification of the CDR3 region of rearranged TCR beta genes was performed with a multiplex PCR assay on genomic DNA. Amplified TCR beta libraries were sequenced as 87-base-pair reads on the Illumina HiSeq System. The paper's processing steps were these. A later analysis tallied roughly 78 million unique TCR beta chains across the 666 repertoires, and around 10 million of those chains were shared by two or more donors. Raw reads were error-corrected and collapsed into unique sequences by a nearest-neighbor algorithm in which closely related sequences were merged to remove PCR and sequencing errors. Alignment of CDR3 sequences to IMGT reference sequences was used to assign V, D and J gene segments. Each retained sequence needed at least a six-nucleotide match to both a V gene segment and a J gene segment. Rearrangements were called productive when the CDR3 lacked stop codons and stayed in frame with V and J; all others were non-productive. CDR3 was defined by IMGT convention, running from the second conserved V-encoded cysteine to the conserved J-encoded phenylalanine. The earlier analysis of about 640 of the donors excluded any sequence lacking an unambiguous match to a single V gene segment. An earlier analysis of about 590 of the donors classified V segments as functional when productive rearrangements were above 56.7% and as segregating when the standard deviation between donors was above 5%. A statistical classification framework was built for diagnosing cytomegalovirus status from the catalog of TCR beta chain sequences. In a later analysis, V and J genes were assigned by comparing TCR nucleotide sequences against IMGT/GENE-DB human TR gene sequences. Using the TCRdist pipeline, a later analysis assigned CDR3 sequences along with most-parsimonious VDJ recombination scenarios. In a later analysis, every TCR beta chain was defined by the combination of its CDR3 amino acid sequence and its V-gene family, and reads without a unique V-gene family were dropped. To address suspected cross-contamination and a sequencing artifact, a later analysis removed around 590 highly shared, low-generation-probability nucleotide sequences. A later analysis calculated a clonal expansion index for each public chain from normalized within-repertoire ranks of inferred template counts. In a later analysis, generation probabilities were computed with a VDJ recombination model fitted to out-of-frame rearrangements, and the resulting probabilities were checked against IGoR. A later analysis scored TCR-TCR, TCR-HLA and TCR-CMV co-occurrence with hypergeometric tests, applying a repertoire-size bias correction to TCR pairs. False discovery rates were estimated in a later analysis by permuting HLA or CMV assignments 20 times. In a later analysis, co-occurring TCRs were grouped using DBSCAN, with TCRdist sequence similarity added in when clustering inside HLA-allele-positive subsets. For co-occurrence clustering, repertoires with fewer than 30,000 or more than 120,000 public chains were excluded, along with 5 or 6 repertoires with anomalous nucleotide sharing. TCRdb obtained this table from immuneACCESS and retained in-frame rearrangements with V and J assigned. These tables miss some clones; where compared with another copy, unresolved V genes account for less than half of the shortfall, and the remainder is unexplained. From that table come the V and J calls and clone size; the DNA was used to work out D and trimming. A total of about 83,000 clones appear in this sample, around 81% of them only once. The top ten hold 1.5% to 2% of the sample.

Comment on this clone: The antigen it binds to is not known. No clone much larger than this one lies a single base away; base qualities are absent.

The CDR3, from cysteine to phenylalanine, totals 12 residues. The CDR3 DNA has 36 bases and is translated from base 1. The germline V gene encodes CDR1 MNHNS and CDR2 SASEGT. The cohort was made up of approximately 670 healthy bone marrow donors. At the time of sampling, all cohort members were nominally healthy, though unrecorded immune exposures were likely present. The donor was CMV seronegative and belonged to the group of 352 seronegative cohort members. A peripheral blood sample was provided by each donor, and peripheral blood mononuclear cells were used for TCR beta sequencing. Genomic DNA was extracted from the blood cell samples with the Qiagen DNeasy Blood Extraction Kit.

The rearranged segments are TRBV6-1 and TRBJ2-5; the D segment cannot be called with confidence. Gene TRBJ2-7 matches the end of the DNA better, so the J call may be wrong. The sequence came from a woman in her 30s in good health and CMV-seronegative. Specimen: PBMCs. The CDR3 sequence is CASNERRYEQYF. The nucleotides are TGTGCCAGCAACGAGAGGCGCTACGAGCAGTACTTC.